Sequencing of this TCR beta chain was carried out in a study of control samples from healthy donors and cancer patients. The protocol was immunoSEQ multiplex PCR, while the TCRdb copy is restricted to in-frame clones and leaves out a portion. This sample carries approximately 150,000 clones, around 94% of them seen once, and the ten largest clones take more than 1.1%. The germline gives CDR1 DFQATT, CDR2 SNEGSKA (reference sequence). Trimming stripped 7 bases from V and 1 base from J, with 7 bases between. The CDR3 is made up of 11 amino acids. Input material: blood. The sequence derives from a woman younger than 30 in good health. The chain is built from TRBV20-1 and TRBJ2-5; D not certain. Here the CDR3 DNA reads TGCAGTGGGTGGATCCAAGAGACCCAGTACTTC. Translated, it gives CSGWIQETQYF.